One sample yielded the 17 T cell receptor beta chains listed below, sequenced in a study of shared clonotypes between healthy human individuals. The data were produced by immunoSEQ multiplex PCR, yet TCRdb's version contains in-frame clones alone and is incomplete. The sample carries about half a million clones, 79% recorded once. The sequenced sample consisted of PBMCs. These receptors all come from a woman aged 40 to 50 in good health. Some clones in this sample may be carry-over from other donors' samples.

The gene calls are TRBV5-1 and TRBJ1-2; D remains unclear. The CDR3 is made up of 15 amino acids. Trimming stripped 0 bases from V and 2 bases from J, with 11 bases between. From germline, CDR1 is SGHRS and CDR2 YFSETQ. The CDR3 protein is CASSLGSAQNYGYTF. The CDR3 nucleotides read TGCGCCAGCAGCTTGGGGTCAGCACAAAACTATGGCTACACCTTC.

The rearrangement links TRBV5-4 to TRBJ2-3; 7 nucleotides align to TRBD1. The V and J ends lost 2 bases and 2 bases, in that order; junction bases with no gene match: 8. Germline V gives CDR1 SGHNT, CDR2 YYREEE (reference sequence). There are 16 residues in the CDR3. CDR3 nucleotide sequence: TGTGCCAGCAGCTTTTATAGGGACAGAATCACAGATACGCAGTATTTT. Amino acids: CASSFYRDRITDTQYF.

The chain carries TRBV28 and TRBJ2-1, with 9 positions matching TRBD2. The CDR3 length is 16 residues. Losses at the gene ends were 3 bases for V and 1 base for J; bases not matched to a gene: 4. CDR1 is MDHEN and CDR2 is SYDVKM in the germline V gene. In nucleotides, the CDR3 is TGTGCCAGCAGTTTGCCCCTAGCGGGGTCCTACAATGAGCAGTTCTTC. The encoded protein is CASSLPLAGSYNEQFF.

The rearrangement joins TRBV9 to TRBJ2-7; possibly TRBD1 for D (6 bases). Between the trimmed V and J ends, which lost 3 bases and 4 bases, there was a span of 11 bases. Germline CDR1 SGDLS, CDR2 YYNGEE. This CDR3 is 13 amino acids long. As DNA, the CDR3 is TGTGCCAGCAGCGAGACTCAGGGGTACGAGCAGTACTTC. It encodes CASSETQGYEQYF.

This chain joins TRBV5-1 and TRBJ2-3; TRBD2 matches 10 bases. The ends lost 4 bases at V and 2 bases at J; junction bases unmatched: 10. This CDR3 contains 17 residues. The germline CDR1 and CDR2 sequences are SGHRS and YFSETQ. The CDR3 sequence is CASSPPGGLANTDTQYF. CDR3 nucleotide sequence: TGCGCCAGCAGCCCCCCAGGGGGACTAGCGAACACAGATACGCAGTATTTT. The full variable domain, completed using reference TRBV5-1 and TRBJ2-3, is KAGVTQTPRYLIKTRGQQVTLSCSPISGHRSVSWYQQTPGQGLQFLFEYFSETQRNKGNFPGRFSGRQFSNSRSEMNVSTLELGDSALYLCASSPPGGLANTDTQYFGPGTRLTVL.

The chain is built from TRBV6-5 and TRBJ2-5; 7 bases align to TRBD1. The DNA end is more similar to TRBJ2-7, so the J call may be wrong. The CDR3 loop spans 15 amino acids. The germline gives CDR1 MNHEY, CDR2 SVGAGI. The CDR3 sequence is CASSLTGAPSYEQYF. The CDR3 DNA reads TGTGCCAGCAGTTTAACAGGGGCCCCGTCCTACGAGCAGTACTTC.

This chain uses TRBV28 with TRBJ2-7; TRBD1 matches 8 bases. The CDR3 sequence is 13 residues long. J was trimmed by 3 bases and V by 10 bases; bases with no gene match: 8. Germline V lookup: CDR1 MDHEN, CDR2 SYDVKM. The CDR3 nucleotides read TGTGCCACTACCGGGACAGGACACTACGAGCAGTACTTC. Translating it yields CATTGTGHYEQYF.

A few counts support this clone. The rearrangement links TRBV5-1 to TRBJ1-2, with 8 bases lining up with TRBD1. CDR3 length: 16 residues. V was pared by 5 bases and J by 2 bases, with 11 bases of the junction left unmatched. The germline V gene has CDR1 SGHRS and CDR2 YFSETQ. The CDR3 DNA sequence: TGCGCCAGCAGTGTTGGAGGGACAGGAAGAAACTATGGCTACACCTTC. Protein product: CASSVGGTGRNYGYTF. The variable domain in full, completed from reference TRBV5-1 and TRBJ1-2, reads KAGVTQTPRYLIKTRGQQVTLSCSPISGHRSVSWYQQTPGQGLQFLFEYFSETQRNKGNFPGRFSGRQFSNSRSEMNVSTLELGDSALYLCASSVGGTGRNYGYTFGSGTRLTVV.

V is TRBV5-1 and J is TRBJ2-1; 7 bases align to TRBD2. This CDR3 is built from 16 residues. Germline CDR1 and CDR2: SGHRS and YFSETQ. The junction had 4 bases not matched to a gene; V was cut back by 1 base and J by 0 bases. The CDR3 sequence is CASSLNRLASYNEQFF. In DNA form, the CDR3 reads TGCGCCAGCAGCTTGAACAGACTAGCCTCCTACAATGAGCAGTTCTTC.

J is TRBJ2-3 and V is TRBV4-1; a possible D gene is TRBD2 (6 bases). The CDR3 contains 15 residues. CDR1 and CDR2 from the germline V gene are MGHRA and YSYEKL. Trimming left V 4 bases short and J 3 bases short, with 14 bases between. CDR3 sequence reads: CASSLLGGRTDTQYF. CDR3 coding DNA: TGCGCCAGCAGCCTCTTGGGGGGTCGAACAGATACGCAGTATTTT.

The gene calls are TRBV19 and TRBJ2-2; 8 nucleotides line up with TRBD2. CDR1 is LNHDA, CDR2 SQIVND, per germline (reference sequence). The J segment lost 3 bases and the V segment lost 1 base, leaving 4 bases of the junction unmatched. CDR3 length equals 16 residues. Written as DNA, the CDR3 is TGTGCCAGTAGTATAGGAGCGGGAGTGTACACCGGGGAGCTGTTTTTT. Translating it yields CASSIGAGVYTGELFF.

The V and J genes are TRBV19 and TRBJ2-1; 10 bases align to TRBD2. The CDR3 is made up of 15 amino acids. CDR1 is LNHDA, CDR2 SQIVND, per germline (reference sequence). After removal of 6 bases from V and 10 bases from J, the junction contained 12 bases not matched to a gene. The CDR3 loop is CASRTPRLAGEEQFF. CDR3 nucleotide sequence: TGTGCCAGTAGGACCCCCCGGCTAGCGGGAGAGGAGCAGTTCTTC.

V gene TRBV4-2 combines with J gene TRBJ1-3; no reliable D call. The ends were cut back, 1 base at V and 0 bases at J, with 4 bases in the middle. Germline CDR1 LGHNA, CDR2 YNFKEQ. The CDR3 has 14 residues. The CDR3 DNA reads TGTGCCAGCAGCCAAGGACTCTCTGGAAACACCATATATTTT. Translated, it gives CASSQGLSGNTIYF.

This chain joins TRBV10-3 and TRBJ1-2; perhaps TRBD1 as D (6 bases). Germline V gene data show CDR1 as ENHRY and CDR2 as SYGVKD. The V and J ends lost 4 bases and 4 bases respectively, with 16 bases between them. The CDR3 length is 15 residues. The CDR3 here is CAISGTADASYGYTF. The DNA for the CDR3 is TGTGCCATCAGTGGGACAGCAGATGCCTCCTATGGCTACACCTTC.

This clone was found once. The chain uses TRBV27 and TRBJ1-6; TRBD1 agrees at 9 bases. The CDR3 contains 15 residues. The V gene's germline CDR1 is MNHEY and CDR2 SMNVEV (reference sequence). J was trimmed by 10 bases and V by 6 bases; bases with no gene match: 10. This CDR3 is CASSPVGTGRSPLHF. The CDR3 region has the DNA TGTGCCAGCAGCCCGGTTGGGACAGGGAGGTCACCCCTCCACTTT.

The V call is TRBV4-3, the J call TRBJ2-4; D tentatively reads TRBD1 or TRBD2 (5 bases each). The CDR3 is 15 amino acids. Trimming took 1 base from V and 0 from J, leaving 7 bases between them. Germline CDR1 LGHNA, CDR2 YSLEER. CDR3: CASSQVGGAKNIQYF. CDR3 sequence (DNA): TGCGCCAGCAGCCAAGTTGGGGGAGCCAAAAACATTCAGTACTTC.

The chain recombines TRBV29-1 with TRBJ2-1; weak D call: TRBD2 (6 bases). The germline V gene encodes CDR1 SQVTM and CDR2 ANQGSEA. CDR3 length: 15 amino acids. Deletions cut 3 bases from V and 6 bases from J, with 18 bases between. CDR3: CSVDRPEAGFNEQFF. The CDR3 coding sequence is TGCAGCGTTGACCGGCCCGAGGCGGGGTTCAATGAGCAGTTCTTC.